Sequencing of this T cell receptor beta chain was carried out in a study of regulatory T cells in long-lasting Graves disease. To make TCR beta libraries, researchers used iRepertoire HTBI primers and Arm-PCR of CDR3 regions. Each CDR3 protein is one row after TCRdb ran MiXCR on the multiplex PCR reads. This sample carries 360,000 or so distinct CDR3 sequences, 16% of them seen once, and the ten largest clones take around 27%. This clonotype was counted between two and nine times. Antigen unknown. Trimming removed 2 bases from V and 4 bases from J; junction bases left unmatched: 5. The CDR3 sequence is 15 residues long. Per the germline V gene, CDR1 is SGHKS and CDR2 is YYEKEE (reference sequence). Time point specified: newly diagnosed GD, antithyroid drugs for less than 3 months. Extracted RNA from PBMCs served as the source of the TCR library. Study-wide results and caveats: Tissue studied was limited to peripheral blood, excluding thyroid tissue. Small sample size may have lowered accuracy. Lower TCR diversity was seen in persistent Graves' patients than in newly diagnosed ones.

This sample was also put to use in a study of T cells in Graves' hyperthyroidism and ophthalmopathy.

The specimen was peripheral blood mononuclear cells (PBMCs), collected at new diagnosis, from a patient treated with antithyroid drugs. This chain uses TRBV5-5 with TRBJ2-7; 11 bases align to TRBD1. The sequence derives from a man between 40 and 49 years old with Graves disease. The CDR3, as DNA: TGTGCCAGCAGCTTCCCGGGACAGGGGGTTTACGAGCAGTACTTC. This gives the protein CASSFPGQGVYEQYF.